The source of this T cell receptor beta chain is a study of a mutant IDH1 vaccine in newly diagnosed glioma. Study information: Receipt of radiotherapy, temozolomide, or both preceded the study, and most received both.

Germline lookup yields CDR1 SGHTA and CDR2 FQGNSA. The CDR3 loop spans 15 amino acids. V dropped 3 bases and J dropped 3 bases, with 14 bases sitting between them. Generated by immunoSEQ multiplex PCR, the TCRdb table keeps only in-frame clones and is missing some. This sample has some 70,000 clones, with roughly 84% found just once. In the case of this clone: Its cognate antigen is unknown.

The time point was: week 35, safety follow-up. Doses comprised 300 ug of mutant IDH1 20-mer peptide each, plus topical imiquimod. The sequence came from a young man with glioma. Source: PBMCs, taken from a glioma patient whose treatment included an IDH1 peptide vaccine. The chain recombines TRBV7-2 with TRBJ1-1; weak D call: TRBD1 (5 bases). The CDR3 nucleotides read TGTGCCAGCAGCTTTTCGGGTGTGGGGCACACTGAAGCTTTCTTT. Its translation is CASSFSGVGHTEAFF.